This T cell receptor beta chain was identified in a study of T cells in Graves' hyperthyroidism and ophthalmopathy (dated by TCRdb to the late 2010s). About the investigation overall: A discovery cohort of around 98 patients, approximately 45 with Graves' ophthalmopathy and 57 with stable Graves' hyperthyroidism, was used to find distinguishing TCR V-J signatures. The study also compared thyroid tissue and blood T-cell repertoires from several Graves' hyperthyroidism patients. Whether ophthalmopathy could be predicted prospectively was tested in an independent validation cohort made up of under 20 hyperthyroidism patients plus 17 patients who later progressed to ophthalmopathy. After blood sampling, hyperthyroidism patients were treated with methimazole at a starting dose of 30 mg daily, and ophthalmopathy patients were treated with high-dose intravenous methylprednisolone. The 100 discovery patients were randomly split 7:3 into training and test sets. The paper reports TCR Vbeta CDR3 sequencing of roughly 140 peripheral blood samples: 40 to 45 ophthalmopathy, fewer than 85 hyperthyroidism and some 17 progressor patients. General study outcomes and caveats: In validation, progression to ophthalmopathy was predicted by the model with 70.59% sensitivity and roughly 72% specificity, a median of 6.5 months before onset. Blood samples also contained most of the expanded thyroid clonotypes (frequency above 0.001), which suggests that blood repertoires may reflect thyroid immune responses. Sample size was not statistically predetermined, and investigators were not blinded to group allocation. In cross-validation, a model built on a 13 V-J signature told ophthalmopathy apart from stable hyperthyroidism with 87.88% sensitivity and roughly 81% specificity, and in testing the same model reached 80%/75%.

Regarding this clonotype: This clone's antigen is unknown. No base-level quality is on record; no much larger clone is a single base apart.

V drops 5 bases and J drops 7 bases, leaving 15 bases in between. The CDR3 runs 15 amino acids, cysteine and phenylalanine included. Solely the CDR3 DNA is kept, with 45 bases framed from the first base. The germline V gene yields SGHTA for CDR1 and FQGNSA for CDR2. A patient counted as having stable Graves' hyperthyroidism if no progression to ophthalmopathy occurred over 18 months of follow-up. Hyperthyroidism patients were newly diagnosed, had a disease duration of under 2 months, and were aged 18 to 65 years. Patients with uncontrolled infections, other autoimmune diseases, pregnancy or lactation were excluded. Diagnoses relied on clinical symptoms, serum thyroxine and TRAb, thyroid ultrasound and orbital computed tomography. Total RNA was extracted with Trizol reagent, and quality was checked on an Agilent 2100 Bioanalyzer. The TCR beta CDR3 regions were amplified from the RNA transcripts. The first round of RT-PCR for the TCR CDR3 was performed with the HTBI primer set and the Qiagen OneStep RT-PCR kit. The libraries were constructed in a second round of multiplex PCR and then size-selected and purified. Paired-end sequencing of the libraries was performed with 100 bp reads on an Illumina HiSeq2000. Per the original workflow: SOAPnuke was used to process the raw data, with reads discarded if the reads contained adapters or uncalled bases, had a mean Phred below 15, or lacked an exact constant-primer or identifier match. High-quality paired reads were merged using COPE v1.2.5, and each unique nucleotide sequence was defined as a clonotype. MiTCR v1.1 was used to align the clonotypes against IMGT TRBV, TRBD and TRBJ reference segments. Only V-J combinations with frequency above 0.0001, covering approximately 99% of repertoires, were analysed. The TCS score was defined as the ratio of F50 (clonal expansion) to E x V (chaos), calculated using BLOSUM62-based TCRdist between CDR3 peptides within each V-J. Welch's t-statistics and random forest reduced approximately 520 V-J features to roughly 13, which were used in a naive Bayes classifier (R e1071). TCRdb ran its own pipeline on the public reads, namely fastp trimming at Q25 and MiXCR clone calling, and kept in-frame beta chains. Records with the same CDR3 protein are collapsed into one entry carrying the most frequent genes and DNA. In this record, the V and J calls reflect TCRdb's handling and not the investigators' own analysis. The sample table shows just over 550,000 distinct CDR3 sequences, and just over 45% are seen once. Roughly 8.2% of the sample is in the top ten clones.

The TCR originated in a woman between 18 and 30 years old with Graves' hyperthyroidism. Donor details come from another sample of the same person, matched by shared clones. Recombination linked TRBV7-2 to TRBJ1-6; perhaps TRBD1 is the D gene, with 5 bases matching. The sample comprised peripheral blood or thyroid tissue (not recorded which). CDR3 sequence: CASSQSRTPNSPLHF. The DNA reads TGTGCCAGCAGCCAATCCCGGACACCGAATTCACCCCTCCACTTT. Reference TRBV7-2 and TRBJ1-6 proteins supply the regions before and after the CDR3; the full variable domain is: GAGVSQSPSNKVTEKGKDVELRCDPISGHTALYWYRQSLGQGLEFLIYFQGNSAPDKSGLPSDRFSAERTGGSVSTLTIQRTQQEDSAVYLCASSQSRTPNSPLHFGNGTRLTVT.